The clone carrying this T cell receptor (beta chain) was recorded at least ten times. Antigen specificity is unknown. Some clones are missing from TCRdb's copy, which holds only in-frame ones; the method was immunoSEQ multiplex PCR. This record lists 20,000 to 25,000 clones, none seen once only, and the top ten clones contain 1.8%. V lost 3 bases, J lost 4 bases, and 7 bases stayed unmatched. Germline CDR1 and CDR2: SEHNR and FQNEAQ (reference sequence). This CDR3 spans 15 amino acids. The source of the sample is a study of T cells after posttransplantation cyclophosphamide. Overall study results and limits: TRB overlap between skin or GI tissue T cells and blood was limited.

A marrow graft followed busulfan-fludarabine conditioning, with cyclophosphamide on days +3 and +4. The V gene is TRBV7-9, the J gene TRBJ2-3; 7 bases fit TRBD1. This TCR was sampled from a male patient aged 18 to 29 who received an allogeneic stem cell transplant from a related donor, was CMV-positive, and had no GVHD. Some of the T cells might come from the graft donor. The source material was PBMCs, sampled after allogeneic stem cell transplant with posttransplant cyclophosphamide. In DNA form, the CDR3 reads TGTGCCAGCAGCTTCATCAGGCAGGGGGCAGATACGCAGTATTTT. It yields the protein CASSFIRQGADTQYF.